A selection of T cell receptor beta chains follows, all from one sample in a study of blood T cell repertoires in COVID-19. Assay: immunoSEQ multiplex PCR; the TCRdb copy retains only in-frame clones and omits some. The profile shows some 150,000 clones, about 90% of them singletons. Sequencing was carried out using peripheral blood. The receptors originated from a man aged 50 to 59 with acute or convalescent COVID-19. CDR3s include the opening cysteine and the closing phenylalanine or tryptophan. The D gene is left open where the match is weak. Clone size, where shown, is once, few, many, or a class for clones that have expanded.

clone size,CDR3 length,V gene,D gene,J gene,CDR3 protein,CDR3 DNA
-,16,TRBV5-6,TRBD1,TRBJ1-4,CASSLRTGTEPEKLFF,TGTGCCAGCAGCTTGCGTACCGGGACAGAGCCCGAAAAACTGTTTTTT
-,13,TRBV12-3/TRBV12-4,-,TRBJ2-3,CASSRGATDTQYF,TGTGCCAGCAGTCGTGGGGCCACAGATACGCAGTATTTT
-,15,TRBV7-9,-,TRBJ2-1,CASSLGLPGVNEQFF,TGTGCCAGCAGCTTAGGACTGCCAGGGGTCAATGAGCAGTTCTTC
-,13,TRBV27,-,TRBJ1-4,CASRVPEGEKLFF,TGTGCCAGCAGGGTCCCGGAGGGTGAAAAACTGTTTTTT
-,15,TRBV6-1,-,TRBJ2-7,CASSESRASIYEQYF,TGTGCCAGCAGTGAAAGTCGGGCTAGCATCTACGAGCAGTACTTC
once,14,TRBV7-9,TRBD1,TRBJ1-4,CASSQTGAGEKLFF,TGTGCCAGCAGCCAGACAGGGGCTGGGGAAAAACTGTTTTTT
-,14,TRBV12-1,-,TRBJ1-2,CASSLPGTGYGYTF,TGTGCCAGCAGCCTCCCCGGGACAGGCTATGGCTACACCTTC
-,14,TRBV3-1/TRBV3-2,-,TRBJ1-6,CASSLDRYNSPLHF,TGTGCCAGCAGCCTGGACAGATATAATTCACCCCTCCACTTT
-,13,TRBV19,TRBD1,TRBJ2-7,CASSRTGAYEQYF,TGTGCCAGTAGCCGGACAGGGGCCTACGAGCAGTACTTC
-,13,TRBV5-5,-,TRBJ2-7,CASSSLAVYEQYF,TGTGCCAGCAGCTCCTTAGCGGTCTACGAGCAGTACTTC
-,17,TRBV27,TRBD2,TRBJ2-1,CASSSPMTSGIYNEQFF,TGTGCCAGCAGTTCACCCATGACTAGCGGGATTTACAATGAGCAGTTCTTC
-,13,TRBV28,-,TRBJ2-7,CASIGQGTGEQYF,TGTGCCAGCATAGGGCAGGGCACTGGCGAGCAGTACTTC
-,15,TRBV18,-,TRBJ1-5,CASSSGLRGNQPQHF,TGTGCCAGCTCGTCGGGTCTGAGGGGCAATCAGCCCCAGCATTTT
-,10,TRBV20-1,-,TRBJ2-5,CSAVGQTQYF,TGCAGTGCTGTTGGGCAGACCCAGTACTTC
few,13,TRBV29-1,-,TRBJ1-1,CSVDGQRNTEAFF,TGCAGCGTTGACGGACAGAGGAACACTGAAGCTTTCTTT
-,15,TRBV6-5,TRBD1,TRBJ2-1,CASTQDRTLNNEQFF,TGTGCCAGCACCCAGGACAGGACTTTAAACAATGAGCAGTTCTTC
-,11,TRBV20-1,-,TRBJ1-1,CSYYPNTEAFF,TGCAGTTACTACCCGAACACTGAAGCTTTCTTT
-,15,TRBV19,-,TRBJ2-1,CASISMGGAVNEQFF,TGTGCCAGTATTTCGATGGGGGGGGCCGTCAATGAGCAGTTCTTC
-,17,TRBV4-3,-,TRBJ1-2,CASSQVTDSIRPYGYTF,TGCGCCAGCAGCCAGGTAACGGACAGCATTCGTCCCTATGGCTACACCTTC
-,14,TRBV30,-,TRBJ1-6,CAWVPGPYNSPLHF,TGTGCCTGGGTACCGGGTCCCTATAATTCACCCCTCCACTTT
-,14,TRBV3-1/TRBV3-2,TRBD1,TRBJ1-1,CASSYRQGNTEAFF,TGTGCCAGCAGCTATCGACAGGGGAACACTGAAGCTTTCTTT
-,13,TRBV3-1/TRBV3-2,-,TRBJ2-2,CASSYRDTGELFF,TGTGCCAGCAGCTACCGGGACACCGGGGAGCTGTTTTTT
-,15,TRBV15,-,TRBJ1-5,CATSRGGAGAQPQHF,TGTGCCACCAGCAGAGGGGGCGCGGGGGCTCAGCCCCAGCATTTT
-,14,TRBV5-1,-,TRBJ1-1,CASSLGAENTEAFF,TGCGCCAGCAGCTTGGGTGCAGAGAACACTGAAGCTTTCTTT
-,16,TRBV25-1,TRBD1,TRBJ2-2,CASSDSQGAPTGELFF,TGTGCCAGCAGTGACAGTCAGGGGGCGCCCACCGGGGAGCTGTTTTTT
-,14,TRBV27,-,TRBJ2-7,CASSIGTNPYEQYF,TGTGCCAGCAGTATTGGGACAAACCCCTACGAGCAGTACTTC
-,14,TRBV18,TRBD1,TRBJ1-1,CASSPTTGGTEAFF,TGTGCCAGCTCACCGACCACAGGGGGCACTGAAGCTTTCTTT